The sequence of this T cell receptor (beta chain) was determined in a study of cytomegalovirus exposure and HLA in healthy donors. Findings of the study overall: One later analysis reportedly identified an Asian-associated ancestry cluster that showed fewer N-insertions than the roughly 640-donor mean.

Concerning this clone itself: No antigen is known for it.

Germline-derived CDR1 and CDR2 are SQVTM and ANQGSEA. The length of the CDR3 is 13 residues. V was pared by 6 bases and J by 4 bases, with 6 bases of the junction left unmatched. It was with 60 Vbeta and 13 Jbeta primers that the PCR ran. TCRdb's copy holds only in-frame clones and misses some; the assay was immunoSEQ multiplex PCR. The sample holds approximately 120,000 clones, roughly 80% seen once. The sequence was collected from a man in his thirties or forties in good health and CMV-seronegative. The chain is built from TRBV29-1 and TRBJ1-3, with 7 bases fitting TRBD1. Sequencing was performed on PBMCs. CDR3 bases: TGCAGCGTCGAGACAGGGTCGGGAAACACCATATATTTT. This sequence encodes CSVETGSGNTIYF. The full variable domain, its missing parts supplied by reference TRBV29-1 and TRBJ1-3, is SAVISQKPSRDICQRGTSLTIQCQVDSQVTMMFWYRQQPGQSLTLIATANQGSEATYESGFVIDKFPISRPNLTFSTLTVSNMSPEDSSIYLCSVETGSGNTIYFGEGSWLTVV.